This TCR beta chain was found in a study of cytomegalovirus exposure and HLA in healthy donors. Study outcomes and limitations: Rare TCR sequences predominated, though certain public TCRs were found in many donors. First-cohort TCR clusters tended to co-occur in the approximately 110 validation repertoires, a later analysis found.

TCRdb's copy holds only in-frame clones and misses some; the assay was immunoSEQ multiplex PCR. The sample holds about 160,000 clones, 86% seen once. A remark on this clone: Its antigen is not identified.

Germline V gene sequence: CDR1 GTSNPN, CDR2 SVGIG (reference sequence). The CDR3 totals 12 residues. V lost 3 bases to trimming and J lost 3 bases, with 7 bases between them. Sequenced sample: PBMCs. The V call is TRBV30, the J call TRBJ2-3, with a weak D call TRBD2 (5 bases). The TCR originated in a woman aged 18-29 years in good health and CMV-seronegative. CDR3 loop: CAWRRATDTQYF. DNA of the CDR3: TGTGCCTGGAGGCGGGCGACAGATACGCAGTATTTT.